Below are 21 T cell receptor beta chains sequenced from a single sample in a study of T cell responses to AZD1222 COVID-19 vaccine. Generated by immunoSEQ multiplex PCR, the TCRdb table keeps only in-frame clones and is missing some. The sample has tens of thousands of clones, roughly nine tenths seen once. Sample: peripheral blood, taken 28 days after the second AZD1222 dose. All receptors derive from an adult who received the AZD1222 COVID-19 vaccine.

The sample holds one count of this clone. The chain links TRBV6-5 to TRBJ1-5; 7 bases align to TRBD1. CDR3 size: 14 residues. Germline trimming cut 6 bases from V and 3 bases from J; bases unmatched to any gene: 5. Per the germline V gene, CDR1 is MNHEY and CDR2 is SVGAGI. For the CDR3, the DNA is TGTGCCAGCAGCGCCGGGACAGTCAATCAGCCCCAGCATTTT. Translation: CASSAGTVNQPQHF.

This clone occurred once. The V and J genes are TRBV5-1 and TRBJ2-2; TRBD1 matches 7 bases. This CDR3 has 15 amino acids. The J segment lost 0 bases and the V segment lost 5 bases, leaving 4 bases of the junction unmatched. CDR1 is SGHRS and CDR2 is YFSETQ in the germline V gene. Written as DNA, the CDR3 is TGCGCCAGCAGACCGGGACAGTCGAACACCGGGGAGCTGTTTTTT. This gives the protein CASRPGQSNTGELFF.

This clone has a single count. The genes are TRBV18 and TRBJ1-1; D is unresolved. V gave up 3 bases and J gave up 2 bases, with 7 bases separating them. The CDR3 length is 13 residues. Germline V gene sequence: CDR1 KGHSH, CDR2 LQKENI. CDR3 in DNA: TGTGCCAGCTCACCGGGTCAAAACACTGAAGCTTTCTTT. Protein sequence: CASSPGQNTEAFF.

This rearrangement joins TRBV6-1 to TRBJ2-7; unclear D gene. The germline gives CDR1 MNHNS, CDR2 SASEGT. This CDR3 spans 15 amino acids. V was pared by 0 bases and J by 3 bases, with 12 bases between. CDR3 in DNA: TGTGCCAGCAGTGAAGCGCCGGGCCTGAACTACGAGCAGTACGTC. Its translation: CASSEAPGLNYEQYV.

This clone was seen a handful of times. V gene TRBV29-1 combines with J gene TRBJ2-2; D might be TRBD2 (5 bases). The ends were cut back, 1 base at V and 2 bases at J, with 8 bases in the middle. Per the germline V gene, CDR1 is SQVTM and CDR2 is ANQGSEA. The CDR3 loop spans 14 amino acids. Here the CDR3 reads CSVEAGFNTGELFF. In nucleotides, the CDR3 is TGCAGCGTTGAAGCGGGGTTTAACACCGGGGAGCTGTTTTTT.

The gene calls are TRBV18 and TRBJ1-2, with 9 positions matching TRBD1. The CDR3 contains 13 residues. The ends lost 4 bases at V and 3 bases at J; junction bases unmatched: 0. Germline V gives CDR1 KGHSH, CDR2 LQKENI. CDR3 region: CASSRQGDYGYTF. CDR3 in DNA: TGTGCCAGCTCACGACAGGGGGACTATGGCTACACCTTC. The variable domain in full, completed from reference TRBV18 and TRBJ1-2, reads NAGVMQNPRHLVRRRGQEARLRCSPMKGHSHVYWYRQLPEEGLKFMVYLQKENIIDESGMPKERFSAEFPKEGPSILRIQQVVRGDSAAYFCASSRQGDYGYTFGSGTRLTVV.

V usage is TRBV13 and J usage is TRBJ1-1, with TRBD1 as a possible D gene (5 bases). The CDR3 runs 15 residues. The germline CDR1 and CDR2 sequences are PRHDT and FYEKMQ (reference sequence). Trimming pared 5 bases from V and 1 base from J, leaving 14 bases between. CDR3 sequence (DNA): TGTGCCAGCAGCCTTCGGGGAGGGACGAACACTGAAGCTTTCTTT. It is translated as CASSLRGGTNTEAFF.

The genes are TRBV11-3 and TRBJ2-7; perhaps TRBD2 as D (5 bases). This CDR3 is 13 amino acids long. CDR1 is SGHNT and CDR2 is YENEEA in the germline V gene. V lost 5 bases and J lost 4, with 12 bases in between. For the CDR3, the DNA is TGTGCCAGCAGCGAGGGCAGGTCTTACGAGCAGTACTTC. The encoded protein is CASSEGRSYEQYF.

This chain uses TRBV19 with TRBJ2-2; 7 bases are a match to TRBD1. Trimming at V came to 5 bases and at J to 0 bases, leaving 6 bases not matched to a gene. The CDR3 is 16 amino acids. The germline V gene has CDR1 LNHDA and CDR2 SQIVND (reference sequence). Written as DNA, the CDR3 is TGTGCCAGTAGTGCCGTGGGACAGCCGAACACCGGGGAGCTGTTTTTT. This sequence encodes CASSAVGQPNTGELFF.

The chain is built from TRBV19 and TRBJ1-5; TRBD1 is a possible D gene (5 bases). CDR3 length: 16 residues. Trimming stripped 5 bases from V and 4 bases from J, with 18 bases between. From germline, CDR1 is LNHDA and CDR2 SQIVND (reference sequence). The CDR3 bases are TGTGCCAGTAGTCCTCGGGCAGGAGGGGCAAATCAGCCCCAGCATTTT. This translates into CASSPRAGGANQPQHF. The full variable domain, completed using reference TRBV19 and TRBJ1-5, is DGGITQSPKYLFRKEGQNVTLSCEQNLNHDAMYWYRQDPGQGLRLIYYSQIVNDFQKGDIAEGYSVSREKKESFPLTVTSAQKNPTAFYLCASSPRAGGANQPQHFGDGTRLSIL.

The V and J genes are TRBV19 and TRBJ1-3, with a weak D call TRBD1 (5 bases). Trimming shortened V by 3 bases and J by 0 bases, and 12 bases separated the two germline ends. CDR1 and CDR2 (germline): LNHDA, SQIVND (reference sequence). The CDR3 is 16 amino acids. The CDR3: CASSIGAAVSGNTIYF. The CDR3 DNA is TGTGCCAGTAGTATCGGGGCGGCAGTCTCTGGAAACACCATATATTTT.

The chain employs TRBV5-1 and TRBJ2-7, with 13 nucleotides matching TRBD2. With 4 bases clipped from V and 2 bases from J, the junction kept 3 bases outside the gene matches. Germline lookup yields CDR1 SGHRS and CDR2 YFSETQ. The CDR3 is made up of 15 amino acids. CDR3 DNA sequence: TGCGCCAGCAGCCCGGGGACTAGCGGGACCTACGAGCAGTACTTC. Amino acid sequence: CASSPGTSGTYEQYF.

V is TRBV28 and J is TRBJ2-7; unclear D gene. CDR3 length: 11 residues. Deletions cut 8 bases from V and 2 bases from J, with 7 bases between. Germline assignment: CDR1 MDHEN and CDR2 SYDVKM. The CDR3 region is CASAHAYEQYF. The CDR3 DNA is TGTGCCAGCGCCCATGCCTACGAGCAGTACTTC.

This clone was observed a single time. J is TRBJ2-7 and V is TRBV6-5; the D is unclear. The CDR3 length is 14 residues. V lost 8 bases and J 0 bases, leaving 14 bases between the germline ends. Germline CDR1 MNHEY, CDR2 SVGAGI. The CDR3 loop is CASVGDLYSYEQYF. As DNA, the CDR3 is TGTGCCAGCGTAGGAGACTTATACTCCTACGAGCAGTACTTC.

This rearrangement joins TRBV12-2 to TRBJ1-2; the table's TRBD1 call for D was not verified on the DNA. TRBV12-2 is shown as a pseudogene. The CDR3 spans 17 residues. The CDR3 is CASRLPRQGLILYGYTF. The CDR3 DNA follows: TGTGCAAGTCGCTTACCCCGGCAGGGCCTTATCCTCTATGGCTACACCTTC.

V gene TRBV5-1 combines with J gene TRBJ2-7; 8 bases line up with TRBD1. Germline CDR1 reads SGHRS; CDR2 reads YFSETQ. The trim removed 4 bases at V and 1 base at J, leaving 10 bases unmatched. CDR3 length: 16 amino acids. CDR3 bases: TGCGCCAGCAGCCCAGGTTGGGGGACAGGATCCTACGAGCAGTACGTC. Its protein product is CASSPGWGTGSYEQYV.

This clone has only a few counts. The chain recombines TRBV4-1 with TRBJ1-1, with D tentatively TRBD1 (5 bases). Germline V gene data show CDR1 as MGHRA and CDR2 as YSYEKL. The CDR3 covers 14 residues. The germline V and J ends were trimmed by 4 bases and 4 bases, with 13 bases remaining between them. The CDR3 DNA reads as TGCGCCAGCAGCCTGTCTCGGGGGGTCACTGAAGCTTTCTTT. It is translated as CASSLSRGVTEAFF.

The J gene is TRBJ1-5, the V gene TRBV5-5, with unresolved D. The CDR3 contains 13 residues. Germline V CDR1 and CDR2: SGHKS, YYEKEE (reference sequence). Trimming removed 5 bases from V and 5 bases from J, with 11 bases in between. CDR3 in DNA: TGTGCCAGCAGGGCGGCAGCCTATCAGCCCCAGCATTTT. Its translation: CASRAAAYQPQHF.

The chain is built from TRBV5-4 and TRBJ1-5, with unresolved D. V lost 0 bases and J 6 bases, leaving 10 bases between the germline ends. Germline V gene sequence: CDR1 SGHNT, CDR2 YYREEE (reference sequence). This CDR3 is 14 amino acids long. The CDR3 here is CASSLDGVGQPQHF. DNA of the CDR3: TGTGCCAGCAGCTTGGATGGGGTAGGTCAGCCCCAGCATTTT.

The chain combines TRBV11-2 with TRBJ2-7; D is unresolved. This CDR3 is built from 13 residues. CDR1 and CDR2 (germline): SGHAT, FQNNGV. The germline V and J ends were trimmed by 0 bases and 4 bases, with 7 bases remaining between them. The CDR3 region has the DNA TGTGCCAGCAGCTTAGAACCCCAATACGAGCAGTACTTC. Its protein product is CASSLEPQYEQYF.

V and J are TRBV27 and TRBJ2-3; TRBD1 aligns across 7 bases. CDR3 length: 15 amino acids. V lost 5 bases, J lost 0 bases, and 5 bases stayed unmatched. Germline V lookup: CDR1 MNHEY, CDR2 SMNVEV (reference sequence). The CDR3 nucleotides are TGTGCCAGCAGTCAGACAGGGTGGAGCACAGATACGCAGTATTTT. It specifies CASSQTGWSTDTQYF.